The 23 T cell receptor beta chains below were found in one sample sequenced in a study of blood T cell repertoires in COVID-19. Here immunoSEQ multiplex PCR was the method, and the copy in TCRdb shows in-frame clones only, minus some. This sample yields about 67,000 clones, of which 80% to 90% are seen a single time; approximately 5.4% belongs to the top ten. Source material: peripheral blood. The receptors were gathered from a man aged 45-65 years with active COVID-19.

This sequence joins TRBV6-5 and TRBJ1-5, with D maybe TRBD1 (5 bases). The CDR3 has 15 residues. Germline values: CDR1 MNHEY, CDR2 SVGAGI. Trimming cost V 0 bases and J 4 bases, with 10 bases left between them. The CDR3 DNA reads as TGTGCCAGCAGTTACTCTCGGGGGTCGAATCAGCCCCAGCATTTT. Translating gives CASSYSRGSNQPQHF.

This chain connects TRBV12-3 or TRBV12-4 to TRBJ2-1, with D possibly being TRBD1 (6 bases). This CDR3 contains 12 residues. Trimming left V 6 bases short and J 6 bases short, with 9 bases between. The CDR3 spells CASSPDSNEQFF. DNA of the CDR3: TGTGCCAGCAGCCCGGACAGCAATGAGCAGTTCTTC.

This clone was recorded once. The V and J genes are TRBV18 and TRBJ2-6; D is possibly TRBD2 (6 bases). Germline V CDR1 and CDR2: KGHSH, LQKENI. The CDR3 covers 18 residues. The ends were cut back, 6 bases at V and 2 bases at J, with 20 bases in the middle. The CDR3 loop is CASSPVMEGRTGANVLTF. The CDR3 nucleotides read TGTGCCAGCTCCCCGGTAATGGAGGGTAGGACTGGGGCCAACGTCCTGACTTTC.

The V call is TRBV6-5, the J call TRBJ2-7, with 8 bases aligning to TRBD1. J lost 2 bases, V lost 7 bases, and 7 bases had no gene match. This CDR3 comprises 14 residues. The V gene's germline CDR1 is MNHEY and CDR2 SVGAGI. CDR3 region: CASTQDRVPYEQYF. The CDR3 nucleotides are TGTGCCAGCACGCAGGACAGGGTCCCCTACGAGCAGTACTTC.

This chain joins TRBV25-1 and TRBJ2-6; D gene unclear. CDR1 and CDR2 from the germline V gene are MGHDK and SYGVNS. The CDR3 contains 13 residues. The V gene lost 8 bases and the J gene lost 0 bases, with 5 bases spanning the gap. The chain's CDR3 is CASLFSGANVLTF. The CDR3 nucleotides read TGTGCCAGCCTTTTCTCTGGGGCCAACGTCCTGACTTTC.

The chain recombines TRBV10-3 with TRBJ1-1; 8 bases are shared with TRBD1. Looked up from germline, CDR1 is ENHRY and CDR2 is SYGVKD. The CDR3 contains 14 residues. J gave up 5 bases and V 7 bases, and 9 bases lay outside the gene matches. The CDR3 is CAINSGQGATEAFF. CDR3 bases: TGTGCCATCAACTCCGGACAGGGAGCGACTGAAGCTTTCTTT.

The chain has TRBV19 and TRBJ2-2; 7 bases agree with TRBD2. The V gene's germline CDR1 is LNHDA and CDR2 SQIVND (reference sequence). CDR3 size: 15 residues. J lost 1 base, V lost 3 bases, and 2 bases had no gene match. The chain's CDR3 is CASSIGGRNTGELFF. The CDR3 region has the DNA TGTGCCAGTAGTATCGGCGGGAGGAACACCGGGGAGCTGTTTTTT.

There are a few counts of this clone. The chain joins TRBV4-1 to TRBJ1-5; D remains unclear. CDR3 size: 14 residues. The V gene's germline CDR1 is MGHRA and CDR2 YSYEKL. Trimming removed 1 base from V and 4 bases from J, with 8 bases in between. The CDR3 spells CASSQVEWNQPQHF. The CDR3 coding sequence is TGCGCCAGCAGCCAAGTAGAGTGGAATCAGCCCCAGCATTTT.

J is TRBJ1-1 and V is TRBV2, with D unresolved. The CDR3 is 14 amino acids. Germline V lookup: CDR1 SNHLY, CDR2 FYNNEI. Trimming took 7 bases from V and 1 from J, leaving 13 bases between them. This CDR3 reads CASIPREGNTEAFF. DNA of the CDR3: TGTGCCAGCATCCCGAGAGAGGGGAACACTGAAGCTTTCTTT. Supplemented by reference TRBV2 and TRBJ1-1, the full variable domain reads EPEVTQTPSHQVTQMGQEVILRCVPISNHLYFYWYRQILGQKVEFLVSFYNNEISEKSEIFDDQFSVERPDGSNFTLKIRSTKLEDSAMYFCASIPREGNTEAFFGQGTRLTVV.

This clone was counted a single time. J is TRBJ2-7 and V is TRBV7-9, with unresolved D. V dropped 2 bases and J dropped 2 bases, with 4 bases sitting between them. Looked up from germline, CDR1 is SEHNR and CDR2 is FQNEAQ (reference sequence). The CDR3 sequence is 12 residues long. DNA for the CDR3: TGTGCCAGCAGCTTATCCGCCTACGAGCAGTACTTC. Amino acid sequence: CASSLSAYEQYF.

The J gene is TRBJ1-5, the V gene TRBV28, with unresolved D. The CDR3 runs to 19 residues. Per the germline V gene, CDR1 is MDHEN and CDR2 is SYDVKM. V lost 3 bases to trimming and J lost 0 bases, with 21 bases between them. As DNA, the CDR3 is TGTGCCAGCAGTTTTCGTTTGCGGGGAGGGTCCTATAGCAATCAGCCCCAGCATTTT. Protein product: CASSFRLRGGSYSNQPQHF.

The chain recombines TRBV28 with TRBJ2-2, with 7 bases aligning to TRBD2. The CDR3 length is 15 residues. Germline-derived CDR1 and CDR2 are MDHEN and SYDVKM. Losses at the gene ends were 6 bases for V and 6 bases for J; bases not matched to a gene: 10. The CDR3 region is CASSRGLVFAGELFF. CDR3 DNA: TGTGCCAGCAGCCGAGGACTAGTATTCGCCGGGGAGCTGTTTTTT.

CDR3 loop: CASSYADNEQFF. The CDR3 nucleotides read TGTGCCAGCAGTTACGCGGACAATGAGCAGTTCTTC. This chain connects TRBV6-6 to TRBJ2-1; unclear D gene. V lost 2 bases and J 5 bases, leaving 4 bases between the germline ends. The germline V gene has CDR1 MNHNY and CDR2 SVGAGI (reference sequence). CDR3 size: 12 residues.

The gene calls are TRBV10-1 and TRBJ2-3; TRBD1 matches 9 bases. Germline V lookup: CDR1 WNHNN, CDR2 SYGVQD (reference sequence). The CDR3 covers 13 residues. With V trimmed by 7 bases and J by 5 bases, 4 bases remained unmatched. The CDR3 sequence is CASTGQGEDTQYF. The CDR3, as DNA: TGCGCCAGCACGGGACAGGGTGAAGATACGCAGTATTTT.

The chain recombines TRBV19 with TRBJ2-7, with D perhaps TRBD1 (5 bases). This CDR3 contains 17 residues. Germline CDR1 LNHDA, CDR2 SQIVND (reference sequence). Trimming pared 4 bases from V and 2 bases from J, leaving 21 bases between. The chain's CDR3 is CASSTRSTGIRAYEQYF. The CDR3 DNA follows: TGTGCCAGTAGTACCCGCTCGACCGGTATCAGGGCCTACGAGCAGTACTTC.

The chain recombines TRBV3-1 (or the pseudogene TRBV3-2) with TRBJ2-5; 7 positions match TRBD1. CDR3 size: 18 residues. Germline V gives CDR1 LGHDT, CDR2 YNNKEL (reference sequence). The V gene end was trimmed by 0 bases and the J gene end by 5 bases; junction bases not matched to a gene: 15. This CDR3 reads CASSQDLYWDRIGETQYF. CDR3 bases: TGTGCCAGCAGCCAAGATCTCTATTGGGACAGAATCGGGGAGACCCAGTACTTC.

This chain uses TRBV27 with TRBJ1-1; TRBD1 aligns across 7 bases. The CDR3 extends over 14 amino acids. Trimming cost V 0 bases and J 4 bases; bases outside gene matches: 2. The germline V gene has CDR1 MNHEY and CDR2 SMNVEV (reference sequence). The CDR3 protein is CASSLSQGGTEAFF. CDR3 bases: TGTGCCAGCAGTTTATCCCAGGGGGGCACTGAAGCTTTCTTT.

This sequence joins TRBV18 and TRBJ1-1, with a tentative D call TRBD1 (6 bases). Trimming shortened V by 4 bases and J by 3 bases, and 15 bases separated the two germline ends. CDR3 length: 15 amino acids. The germline V gene encodes CDR1 KGHSH and CDR2 LQKENI. The CDR3 region is CASSQNINRDTEAFF. The CDR3, as DNA: TGTGCCAGCTCACAAAACATTAACAGGGACACTGAAGCTTTCTTT.

This sequence joins TRBV27 and TRBJ2-2; possibly TRBD2 for D (5 bases). Germline V CDR1 and CDR2: MNHEY, SMNVEV (reference sequence). The CDR3 extends over 15 amino acids. Trimming removed 0 bases at V and 4 bases at J, with 9 bases between. CDR3 region: CASSLSVRGTGELFF. CDR3 nucleotide sequence: TGTGCCAGCAGTTTATCAGTTCGGGGCACCGGGGAGCTGTTTTTT.

This clone was observed a few times. This rearrangement joins TRBV13 to TRBJ2-3; 10 nucleotides align to TRBD1. Germline CDR1 and CDR2: PRHDT and FYEKMQ (reference sequence). The CDR3 contains 15 residues. Germline trimming cut 4 bases from V and 7 bases from J; bases unmatched to any gene: 8. The CDR3 sequence is CASSSGGTGVNTQYF. CDR3 DNA: TGTGCCAGCAGCTCGGGGGGGACAGGGGTAAATACGCAGTATTTT.

The table lists this clone with a count of one. The V call is TRBV19, the J call TRBJ1-1; a weak D match, TRBD1 (5 bases). V was trimmed by 1 base and J by 4 bases, leaving 10 bases between them. Germline V gene lookup returns CDR1 LNHDA and CDR2 SQIVND (reference sequence). The CDR3 length is 14 residues. The chain's CDR3 is CASSIAGRGTEAFF. CDR3 nucleotide sequence: TGTGCCAGTAGTATAGCCGGGAGGGGCACTGAAGCTTTCTTT.

V is TRBV5-4 and J is TRBJ2-1; D might be TRBD1 (6 bases). In germline, CDR1 is SGHNT, CDR2 YYREEE (reference sequence). V was cut by 1 base and J by 13 bases, with 12 bases left in between. The CDR3 is 12 residues long. CDR3 nucleotide sequence: TGTGCCAGCAGCTTGATGCCGGGACACCAGTTCTTC. This gives the protein CASSLMPGHQFF.

For the CDR3, the DNA is TGTGCTAGTGGCTATAACACAGGGGTGGAAGCTTTCTTT. Residues: CASGYNTGVEAFF. The V gene is TRBV12-5, the J gene TRBJ1-1; the match to TRBD1 covers 7 bases. Germline V gene data show CDR1 as LGHNT and CDR2 as FRNRAP. Germline trimming cut 6 bases from V and 8 bases from J; bases unmatched to any gene: 9. The CDR3 is 13 residues long. The variable domain in full, with the rest retrieved from reference TRBV12-5 and TRBJ1-1, is DARVTQTPRHKVTEMGQEVTMRCQPILGHNTVFWYRQTMMQGLELLAYFRNRAPLDDSGMPKDRFSAEMPDATLATLKIQPSEPRDSAVYFCASGYNTGVEAFFGQGTRLTVV.